Listed here are 5 T cell receptor beta chains from one sample, sequenced in a study of somatic mutations in cytotoxic T cells in rheumatoid arthritis. Profiled with immunoSEQ multiplex PCR; TCRdb holds only in-frame clones, not every one. Found here are approximately 11,000 clones, about 80% of them singletons; the top ten hold 8% to 9.5%. Input material: CD8+ T cells sorted from blood. Receptor source: a woman aged 55-75 years with rheumatoid arthritis.

The rearrangement uses TRBV2 and TRBJ2-3; the match to TRBD2 covers 11 bases. V lost 6 bases to trimming and J lost 2 bases; unmatched junction nucleotides: 13. In germline, CDR1 is SNHLY, CDR2 FYNNEI. The CDR3 totals 18 residues. CDR3 DNA sequence: TGTGCCAGCAGACCGGAAGGCGGGACTAGCGGATACACAGATACGCAGTATTTT. This encodes CASRPEGGTSGYTDTQYF.

V gene TRBV19 combines with J gene TRBJ1-5, with TRBD1 as a possible D gene (6 bases). Germline values: CDR1 LNHDA, CDR2 SQIVND (reference sequence). The V end lost 5 bases, the J end lost 2 bases, and 13 bases lay between the germline ends. The CDR3 has 15 amino acids. CDR3 amino acids: CASSWGGSGNQPQHF. CDR3 sequence (DNA): TGTGCCAGTAGTTGGGGGGGCTCAGGCAATCAGCCCCAGCATTTT. Looking up the rest from reference TRBV19 and TRBJ1-5 gives the full variable domain: DGGITQSPKYLFRKEGQNVTLSCEQNLNHDAMYWYRQDPGQGLRLIYYSQIVNDFQKGDIAEGYSVSREKKESFPLTVTSAQKNPTAFYLCASSWGGSGNQPQHFGDGTRLSIL.

This chain uses TRBV5-4 with TRBJ2-1, with unresolved D. Germline assignment: CDR1 SGHNT and CDR2 YYREEE (reference sequence). This CDR3 spans 13 amino acids. V dropped 4 bases and J dropped 6 bases, with 11 bases sitting between them. CDR3 protein: CASSPTLSNEQFF. DNA for the CDR3: TGTGCCAGCAGCCCGACACTTTCCAATGAGCAGTTCTTC.

The V call is TRBV5-5, the J call TRBJ2-2; 7 bases fit TRBD1. With V trimmed by 1 base and J by 1 base, 4 bases remained unmatched. The germline CDR1 and CDR2 sequences are SGHKS and YYEKEE (reference sequence). The CDR3 length is 16 residues. This chain's CDR3 is CASSLWDSGNTGELFF. The CDR3, as DNA: TGTGCCAGCAGCTTGTGGGACAGCGGGAACACCGGGGAGCTGTTTTTT.

The V call is TRBV6-4, the J call TRBJ2-7; D unresolved. The CDR3 has 13 residues. Trimming took off 3 bases at V and 6 bases at J, with 12 bases between the two ends. Germline assignment: CDR1 MRHNA and CDR2 SNTAGT. CDR3 in DNA: TGTGCCAGCAGTGAAGCCTTCAACTCCGAGCAGTACTTC. It codes for CASSEAFNSEQYF.